The next 3 T cell receptor beta chains were all read from a single sample in a study of STAT5B mutations in CD4+ large granular lymphocyte leukemia (dated by TCRdb to between 2021 and 2022). The library was produced with the immunoSEQ multiplex PCR assay. Held by TCRdb, this immuneACCESS table contains in-frame sequences only and omits some clones. Under half of the omission traces to an unresolved V gene where checked; the cause of the rest is unknown. The sample records 40,000 or so clones, around 75% of which are singletons. Jointly, the top ten make up approximately 0.53% of the sample. What was sequenced was CD4+ T cells from blood buffy coats. Receptor source: a human donor in good health.

The chain has TRBV5-1 and TRBJ2-6; D is undetermined. Germline V gene data show CDR1 as SGHRS and CDR2 as YFSETQ. The CDR3 runs 17 residues. Trimming left V 0 bases short and J 0 bases short, with 10 bases between. CDR3: CASSLEPDSSGANVLTF. CDR3 bases: TGCGCCAGCAGCTTGGAGCCGGATAGCTCTGGGGCCAACGTCCTGACTTTC.

J is TRBJ2-7 and V is TRBV12-5; D may be TRBD2 (5 bases). The germline V gene encodes CDR1 LGHNT and CDR2 FRNRAP. CDR3 size: 16 residues. V gave up 0 bases and J gave up 4 bases, with 16 bases separating them. Here the CDR3 reads CASGLVPGTSSYEQYF. The DNA of the CDR3 is TGTGCTAGTGGTTTGGTACCAGGAACTAGTAGTTACGAGCAGTACTTC.

This rearrangement joins TRBV15 to TRBJ2-6, with D possibly TRBD2 on 5 matching bases. CDR1 is LNHNV and CDR2 is YYDKDF in the germline V gene (reference sequence). The CDR3 has 17 amino acids. The germline V and J ends were trimmed by 1 base and 3 bases, with 13 bases remaining between them. CDR3 amino acids: CATSRARAVGGANVLTF. In nucleotides, the CDR3 is TGTGCCACCAGCAGAGCCAGAGCGGTAGGTGGGGCCAACGTCCTGACTTTC.